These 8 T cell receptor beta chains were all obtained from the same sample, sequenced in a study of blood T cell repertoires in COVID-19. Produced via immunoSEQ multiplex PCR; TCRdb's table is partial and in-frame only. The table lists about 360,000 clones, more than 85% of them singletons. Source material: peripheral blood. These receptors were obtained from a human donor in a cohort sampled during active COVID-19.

For the CDR3, the DNA is TGTGCCAGTAGTCAGACTAGCGGGAGAAGGGATACGCAGTATTTT. Residues: CASSQTSGRRDTQYF. This rearrangement joins TRBV19 to TRBJ2-3; 12 bases agree with TRBD2. V lost 5 bases, J lost 6 bases, and 6 bases stayed unmatched. CDR1 and CDR2 from the germline V gene are LNHDA and SQIVND (reference sequence). The CDR3 has 15 amino acids.

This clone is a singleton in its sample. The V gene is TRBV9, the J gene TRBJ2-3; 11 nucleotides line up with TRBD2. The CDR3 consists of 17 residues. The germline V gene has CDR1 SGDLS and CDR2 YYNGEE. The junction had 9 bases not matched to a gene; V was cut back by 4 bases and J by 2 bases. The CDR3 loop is CASSWTSGQANTDTQYF. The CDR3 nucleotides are TGTGCCAGCAGCTGGACTAGCGGGCAAGCGAACACAGATACGCAGTATTTT.

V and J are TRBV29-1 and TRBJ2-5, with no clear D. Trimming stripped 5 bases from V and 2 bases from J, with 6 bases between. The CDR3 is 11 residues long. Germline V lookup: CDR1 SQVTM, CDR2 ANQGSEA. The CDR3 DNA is TGCAGCGTTAACAGACAAGAGACCCAGTACTTC. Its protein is CSVNRQETQYF.

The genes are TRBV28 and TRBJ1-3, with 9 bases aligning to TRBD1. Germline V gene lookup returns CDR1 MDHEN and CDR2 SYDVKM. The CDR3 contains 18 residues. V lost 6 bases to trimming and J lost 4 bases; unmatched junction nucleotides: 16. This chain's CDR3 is CASSLTGGGRLSGNTIYF. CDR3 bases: TGTGCCAGCAGCCTTACAGGGGGCGGTCGATTATCCGGAAACACCATATATTTT.

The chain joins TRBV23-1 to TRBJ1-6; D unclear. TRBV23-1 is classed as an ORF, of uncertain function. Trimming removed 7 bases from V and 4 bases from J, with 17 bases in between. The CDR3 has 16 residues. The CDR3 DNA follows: TGCGCCAGCACTACAACGAGGGAAGGGTATAATTCACCCCTCCACTTT. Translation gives CASTTTREGYNSPLHF.

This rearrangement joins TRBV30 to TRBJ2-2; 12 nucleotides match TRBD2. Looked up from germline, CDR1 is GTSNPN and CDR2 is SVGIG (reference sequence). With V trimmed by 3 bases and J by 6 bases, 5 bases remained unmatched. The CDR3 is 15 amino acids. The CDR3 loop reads CAWRRLAGDPGELFF. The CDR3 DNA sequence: TGTGCCTGGAGGAGACTAGCGGGAGACCCCGGGGAGCTGTTTTTT. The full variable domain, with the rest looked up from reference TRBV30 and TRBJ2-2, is SQTIHQWPATLVQPVGSPLSLECTVEGTSNPNLYWYRQAAGRGLQLLFYSVGIGQISSEVPQNLSASRPQDRQFILSSKKLLLSDSGFYLCAWRRLAGDPGELFFGEGSRLTVL.

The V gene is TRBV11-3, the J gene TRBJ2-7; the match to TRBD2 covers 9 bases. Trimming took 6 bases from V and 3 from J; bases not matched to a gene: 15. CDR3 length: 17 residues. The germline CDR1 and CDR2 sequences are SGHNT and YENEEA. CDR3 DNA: TGTGCCAGCAGTCCAGCCCTAGCGGGGCATTACCGCTACGAGCAGTACTTC. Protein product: CASSPALAGHYRYEQYF.

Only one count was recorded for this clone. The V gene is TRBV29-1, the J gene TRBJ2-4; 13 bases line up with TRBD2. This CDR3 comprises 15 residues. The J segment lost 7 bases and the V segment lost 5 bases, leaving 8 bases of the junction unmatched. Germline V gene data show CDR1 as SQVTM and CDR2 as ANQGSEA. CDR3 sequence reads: CSVRGTSGISNIQYF. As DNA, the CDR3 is TGCAGCGTTCGTGGGACTAGCGGGATTTCGAACATTCAGTACTTC.